Below are 20 T cell receptor beta chains sequenced from a single sample in a study of blood T cell repertoires in COVID-19 (dated by TCRdb to about 2020). Library prep was done by the immunoSEQ multiplex PCR assay. This is the immuneACCESS table as TCRdb keeps it, with only in-frame sequences that have V and J called. A part of the clones is gone; compared with another copy, unresolved V genes explain less than half, and the rest is unexplained. The sample contains 300,000 or so clones, 70% to 90% of them found a single time. Together, the top ten hold under 6.5% of the sample. Sequencing was performed on PBMCs or T cells enriched from blood (not recorded which). The source of these receptors is a young woman who had recovered from COVID-19.

This chain joins TRBV30 and TRBJ1-1; TRBD1 might be the D (5 bases). The germline V and J ends were trimmed by 3 bases and 1 base, with 9 bases remaining between them. The CDR3 loop spans 13 amino acids. In germline, CDR1 is GTSNPN, CDR2 SVGIG (reference sequence). The CDR3 sequence: CAWRDRPNTEAFF. The CDR3 DNA reads as TGTGCCTGGAGAGACAGACCGAACACTGAAGCTTTCTTT.

The chain joins TRBV2 to TRBJ1-2, with 7 bases aligning to TRBD1. Looked up from germline, CDR1 is SNHLY and CDR2 is FYNNEI. V lost 8 bases to trimming and J lost 2 bases; unmatched junction nucleotides: 5. The CDR3 extends over 13 amino acids. The CDR3 sequence: CASGDSGNYGYTF. CDR3 coding DNA: TGTGCCAGCGGGGACAGCGGGAACTATGGCTACACCTTC.

V and J are TRBV5-1 and TRBJ1-2, with 8 bases fitting TRBD1. Germline CDR1 SGHRS, CDR2 YFSETQ. The CDR3 contains 16 residues. The trim removed 0 bases at V and 0 bases at J, leaving 4 bases unmatched. CDR3 coding DNA: TGCGCCAGCAGCTTGGAGGCGGACAGGGCTAACTATGGCTACACCTTC. Encoded protein: CASSLEADRANYGYTF.

J is TRBJ1-2 and V is TRBV27, with TRBD1 matching 7 bases. CDR3 length: 14 amino acids. Germline V gene lookup returns CDR1 MNHEY and CDR2 SMNVEV (reference sequence). V trimming: 5 bases; J trimming: 1 base; junction bases outside the gene matches: 4. CDR3 DNA sequence: TGTGCCAGCAGTGCGGGGACAGTTAACTATGGCTACACCTTC. Protein product: CASSAGTVNYGYTF.

J is TRBJ2-6 and V is TRBV5-4; 11 nucleotides match TRBD1. The CDR3 extends over 15 amino acids. CDR1 SGHNT and CDR2 YYREEE come from the germline V gene (reference sequence). CDR3 region: CAEGQGADGANVLTF. CDR3 in DNA: TGTGCAGAAGGACAGGGGGCTGATGGGGCCAACGTCCTGACTTTC.

The sample holds a few counts of this clone. The chain has TRBV30 and TRBJ1-2; TRBD1 is a possible D gene (5 bases). Germline assignment: CDR1 GTSNPN and CDR2 SVGIG (reference sequence). Trimming took off 5 bases at V and 2 bases at J, with 15 bases between the two ends. The CDR3 runs 14 residues. CDR3 protein: CAWGPRVRNYGYTF. CDR3 DNA: TGTGCCTGGGGACCCAGGGTGCGAAACTATGGCTACACCTTC.

The V call is TRBV27, the J call TRBJ2-5; 9 nucleotides match TRBD2. The V and J ends lost 6 bases and 3 bases, in that order; junction bases with no gene match: 8. The germline CDR1 and CDR2 sequences are MNHEY and SMNVEV (reference sequence). There are 15 residues in the CDR3. CDR3 DNA: TGTGCCAGCAGACCTAGCGGGGTGTCGAAAGAGACCCAGTACTTC. It translates to CASRPSGVSKETQYF.

This clone was detected once. The gene calls are TRBV11-2 and TRBJ1-1; D uncertain. CDR1 SGHAT and CDR2 FQNNGV come from the germline V gene. The CDR3 sequence is 13 residues long. V gave up 0 bases and J gave up 2 bases, with 4 bases separating them. The chain's CDR3 is CASSLDLNTEAFF. The CDR3 DNA is TGTGCCAGCAGCTTAGATTTAAACACTGAAGCTTTCTTT.

This rearrangement joins TRBV12-5 to TRBJ1-2, with D perhaps matching TRBD1 (5 bases). Trimming stripped 6 bases from V and 3 bases from J, with 17 bases between. The CDR3 runs 15 residues. Germline V gene sequence: CDR1 LGHNT, CDR2 FRNRAP. For the CDR3, the DNA is TGTGCTAGTGGAAAAACAAGCAGGGTAGACTATGGCTACACCTTC. This translates into CASGKTSRVDYGYTF.

This clone occurred a few times. The chain couples TRBV11-3 to TRBJ1-1; TRBD1 matches at 8 bases. This CDR3 comprises 15 residues. Germline CDR1 and CDR2: SGHNT and YENEEA. V trimming: 5 bases; J trimming: 4 bases; junction bases outside the gene matches: 9. CDR3 nucleotide sequence: TGTGCCAGCAGCCAGGGGGCGGGGATGGGCACTGAAGCTTTCTTT. It is translated as CASSQGAGMGTEAFF.

This chain connects TRBV19 to TRBJ2-2; D is possibly TRBD2 (5 bases). Germline V CDR1 and CDR2: LNHDA, SQIVND (reference sequence). The CDR3 is made up of 15 amino acids. V shed 4 bases and J shed 4 bases, with 13 bases lying between them. The CDR3 DNA sequence: TGTGCCAGTAGTACGCTAGCTCCGGCCACCGGGGAGCTGTTTTTT. Translation: CASSTLAPATGELFF.

CDR3 bases: TGTGCCTGGAGAGAGTTTGGAAACACCATATATTTT. It yields the protein CAWREFGNTIYF. The gene calls are TRBV30 and TRBJ1-3; D uncertain. Germline CDR1 and CDR2: GTSNPN and SVGIG (reference sequence). The CDR3 runs 12 residues. Trimming took off 3 bases at V and 3 bases at J, with 6 bases between the two ends. Full variable domain (missing parts from reference TRBV30 and TRBJ1-3): SQTIHQWPATLVQPVGSPLSLECTVEGTSNPNLYWYRQAAGRGLQLLFYSVGIGQISSEVPQNLSASRPQDRQFILSSKKLLLSDSGFYLCAWREFGNTIYFGEGSWLTVV.

V gene TRBV23-1 combines with J gene TRBJ1-6; D remains unclear. TRBV23-1 is flagged as an ORF with uncertain function. Deletions cut 2 bases from V and 9 bases from J, with 11 bases between. The CDR3 has 14 residues. The CDR3 nucleotides are TGCGCCAGCAGTCAAAAGGCAGCGAGTTCACCCCTCCACTTT. Translated, it gives CASSQKAASSPLHF.

The V and J genes are TRBV7-8 and TRBJ1-6, with D maybe TRBD1 (6 bases). The CDR3 runs to 15 residues. The V end was cut by 5 bases, the J end by 6 bases, with 14 bases between. CDR1 is SGHVS, CDR2 FQNEAQ, per germline. For the CDR3, the DNA is TGTGCCAGCAGCCCCAGGGACACTACTAATTCACCCCTCCACTTT. As protein: CASSPRDTTNSPLHF.

The rearrangement joins TRBV5-5 to TRBJ2-6; D may be TRBD2 (6 bases). The CDR3 is 18 amino acids. Germline CDR1 SGHKS, CDR2 YYEKEE (reference sequence). V was clipped by 0 bases and J by 0 bases, with 13 bases between them. The CDR3 sequence: CASSLGLVGSSGANVLTF. CDR3 coding DNA: TGTGCCAGCAGCTTGGGTTTGGTCGGGAGCTCTGGGGCCAACGTCCTGACTTTC.

The chain uses TRBV4-1 and TRBJ1-2; the match to TRBD1 covers 8 bases. The CDR3 totals 16 residues. V lost 3 bases and J lost 4; bases outside the gene matches: 10. Germline V lookup: CDR1 MGHRA, CDR2 YSYEKL. CDR3 nucleotides: TGCGCCAGCAGCCAGGGTCAGGGGGCGCTGGGCTATGGCTACACCTTC. This codes for CASSQGQGALGYGYTF.

The chain's CDR3 is CASSLELAGGRETQYF. The CDR3 DNA follows: TGCGCCAGCAGCTTGGAACTAGCGGGGGGGCGAGAGACCCAGTACTTC. This chain connects TRBV5-1 to TRBJ2-5; 13 bases fit TRBD2. With 0 bases clipped from V and 4 bases from J, the junction kept 3 bases outside the gene matches. From germline, CDR1 is SGHRS and CDR2 YFSETQ. The CDR3 consists of 16 residues.

The genes are TRBV5-6 and TRBJ2-7; TRBD1 aligns across 8 bases. Germline CDR1 is SGHDT and CDR2 is YYEEEE. Trimming took 4 bases from V and 2 from J; bases not matched to a gene: 5. The CDR3 loop spans 14 amino acids. The CDR3 reads CASSRTGSAYEQYF. CDR3 DNA: TGTGCCAGCAGCCGGACAGGGTCTGCCTACGAGCAGTACTTC. The full variable domain, rest sourced from reference TRBV5-6 and TRBJ2-7, is DAGVTQSPTHLIKTRGQQVTLRCSPKSGHDTVSWYQQALGQGPQFIFQYYEEEERQRGNFPDRFSGHQFPNYSSELNVNALLLGDSALYLCASSRTGSAYEQYFGPGTRLTVT.

The chain combines TRBV6-4 with TRBJ1-2; D gene unclear. With 0 bases removed from V and 8 bases from J, the gap between germline ends came to 7 bases. Germline CDR1 MRHNA, CDR2 SNTAGT. This CDR3 region has 12 residues. In DNA form, the CDR3 reads TGTGCCAGCAGTGACTCCGGTTGGGGCTACACCTTC. Translation gives CASSDSGWGYTF.

The chain carries TRBV4-3 and TRBJ1-1; weak D call: TRBD1 (6 bases). Germline CDR1 is LGHNA and CDR2 is YSLEER. The CDR3 spans 14 residues. V dropped 0 bases and J dropped 10 bases, with 15 bases sitting between them. The CDR3 nucleotides are TGCGCCAGCAGCCAAGAACCCAGGGAAGGGGGAGCTTTCTTT. It codes for CASSQEPREGGAFF.